One sample yielded the 29 T cell receptor beta chains listed below, sequenced in a study of blood T cells in healthy people across ages. Combining a sample-barcoded 5' primer with a J-beta primer mix, a second PCR ran for roughly 7 to 12 cycles. TCRdb processed the 5' RACE reads anew with MiXCR; each CDR3 protein has one entry. The sample contains more than 700,000 distinct CDR3 sequences, 35% to 60% of which appear only once. Sequencing used blood. The receptors originated from a man of 80 years or more in good health.

This sequence joins TRBV20-1 and TRBJ2-6; 8 positions match TRBD1. The CDR3 totals 16 residues. Looked up from germline, CDR1 is DFQATT and CDR2 is SNEGSKA (reference sequence). J lost 2 bases, V lost 1 base, and 4 bases had no gene match. Here the CDR3 DNA reads TGCAGTGCTAGAGGTAGACAGGGGACTGGGGCCAACGTCCTGACTTTC. Translating it yields CSARGRQGTGANVLTF.

Details on this clonotype: An end of the junction differs from the germline gene, which may be a read error. The rearrangement uses TRBV7-7 and TRBJ2-5; TRBD1 matches 7 bases. Germline V gene lookup returns CDR1 SSHAT and CDR2 FNYEAQ (reference sequence). The length of the CDR3 is 16 residues. The CDR3 nucleotides are TGTGCTAGCAGCTTAGATATCACAGGGGACCAAGAGACCCAGTACTTC. As protein: CASSLDITGDQETQYF.

V usage is TRBV6-2 or TRBV6-3 and J usage is TRBJ1-2; TRBD1 matches 7 bases. Germline V gene sequence: CDR1 MNHEY, CDR2 SVGEGT. Unmatched junction bases numbered 8, after V lost 5 bases and J lost 8 bases. The CDR3 consists of 13 residues. The DNA of the CDR3 is TGTGCCAGCAGTGACACGGGACAGTCGGGCTACACCTTC. Its translation is CASSDTGQSGYTF.

This clonotype occurred a few times. V is TRBV18 and J is TRBJ2-1; unclear D gene. This CDR3 has 14 amino acids. Trimming removed 3 bases at V and 4 bases at J, with 10 bases between. CDR1 KGHSH and CDR2 LQKENI come from the germline V gene. The CDR3 DNA sequence: TGTGCCAGCTCACCCGACGGGCCTTACAATGAGCAGTTCTTC. Amino acids: CASSPDGPYNEQFF.

This chain uses TRBV12-3 or TRBV12-4 with TRBJ2-5; TRBD2 agrees at 13 bases. CDR3 length: 16 residues. The J segment lost 5 bases and the V segment lost 5 bases, leaving 8 bases of the junction unmatched. Here the CDR3 reads CASSKGLAGSRETQYF. DNA for the CDR3: TGTGCCAGCAGTAAGGGACTAGCGGGGTCCCGTGAGACCCAGTACTTC.

The chain employs TRBV7-3 and TRBJ2-3; D may be TRBD2 (6 bases). Per germline, CDR1 SGHTA and CDR2 FQGTGA. V lost 5 bases, J lost 8 bases, and 14 bases lay in between. This CDR3 comprises 13 residues. CDR3 DNA sequence: TGTGCCAGCAGCGCGCGGGGTGGCGGTACGCAGTATTTT. Its translation: CASSARGGGTQYF.

This chain joins TRBV27 and TRBJ2-1, with 11 bases aligning to TRBD2. V gave up 5 bases and J gave up 12 bases; unmatched junction bases: 21. The germline V gene encodes CDR1 MNHEY and CDR2 SMNVEV (reference sequence). The CDR3 spans 18 residues. The CDR3: CASSRKPTSGSYHGGQFF. In DNA form, the CDR3 reads TGTGCCAGCAGTCGGAAACCAACTAGCGGGAGCTACCACGGTGGGCAGTTCTTC.

This clonotype was seen only once. A read error is possible here, since a much larger clone lies one base away. The chain combines TRBV7-8 with TRBJ2-1; the D is unclear. The CDR3 contains 12 residues. Germline values: CDR1 SGHVS, CDR2 FQNEAQ. As DNA, the CDR3 is TGTACCAGCAGCTTAGGGCAGAAGAGGCAGTTCTTC. Translating gives CTSSLGQKRQFF.

This clonotype was seen a handful of times. The V gene is TRBV7-2, the J gene TRBJ1-1, with 10 bases fitting TRBD1. This CDR3 spans 14 amino acids. From germline, CDR1 is SGHTA and CDR2 FQGNSA. Trimming cost V 5 bases and J 4 bases; bases outside gene matches: 4. For the CDR3, the DNA is TGTGCCAGCAGCAAGGACAGGGGGATCACTGAAGCTTTCTTT. It yields the protein CASSKDRGITEAFF. Drawing the rest from reference TRBV7-2 and TRBJ1-1, the complete variable domain is GAGVSQSPSNKVTEKGKDVELRCDPISGHTALYWYRQSLGQGLEFLIYFQGNSAPDKSGLPSDRFSAERTGGSVSTLTIQRTQQEDSAVYLCASSKDRGITEAFFGQGTRLTVV.

The chain recombines TRBV29-1 with TRBJ1-2, with D hard to call. The V gene lost 6 bases and the J gene lost 5 bases, with 13 bases spanning the gap. The CDR3 totals 12 residues. CDR1 SQVTM and CDR2 ANQGSEA come from the germline V gene. The CDR3 DNA sequence: TGCAGCGTCGGTCGGGAAGAGTATGGCTACACCTTC. Protein product: CSVGREEYGYTF.

This clonotype was counted a single time. A much larger clone sits a single nucleotide away, making a read error possible. This chain links TRBV10-3 with TRBJ2-7; 9 nucleotides agree with TRBD2. CDR3 length equals 14 residues. In germline, CDR1 is ENHRY, CDR2 SYGVKD. Losses at the gene ends were 10 bases for V and 0 bases for J; bases not matched to a gene: 7. CDR3: CASEKTSGSYEQYF. The CDR3 DNA is TGTGCCAGCGAGAAGACTAGCGGCTCCTACGAGCAGTACTTC.

This clonotype turned up a few times. V usage is TRBV7-3 and J usage is TRBJ2-1, with 14 nucleotides matching TRBD2. Germline lookup yields CDR1 SGHTA and CDR2 FQGTGA. V lost 1 base, J lost 7 bases, and 6 bases stayed unmatched. This CDR3 contains 17 residues. The CDR3 is CASSLIPGTSGRNEQFF. The DNA for the CDR3 is TGTGCCAGCAGCTTAATCCCAGGGACTAGCGGGAGAAATGAGCAGTTCTTC.

In its sample, this clonotype was seen a few times. This rearrangement joins TRBV20-1 to TRBJ2-1; D not certain. The J call is uncertain, as TRBJ2-7 better fits the DNA end. CDR3 length: 12 amino acids. CDR1 and CDR2 (germline): DFQATT, SNEGSKA (reference sequence). The CDR3 nucleotides read TGCAGTGCTAGAGGAACCTACAATGAGCAGTACTTC. Protein: CSARGTYNEQYF.

This sequence joins TRBV6-1 and TRBJ2-1; D may be TRBD1 or TRBD2 (5 bases each). Germline V CDR1 and CDR2: MNHNS, SASEGT. Trimming removed 10 bases from V and 6 bases from J, with 19 bases in between. This CDR3 contains 14 residues. CDR3: CATDRGPGRNEQFF. In nucleotides, the CDR3 is TGTGCCACCGACCGGGGACCCGGACGCAATGAGCAGTTCTTC.

The V gene is TRBV10-3, the J gene TRBJ2-3, with D possibly TRBD2 on 6 matching bases. The CDR3 runs to 15 residues. The V end was cut by 3 bases, the J end by 0 bases, with 10 bases between. In germline, CDR1 is ENHRY, CDR2 SYGVKD. The chain's CDR3 is CAISDPGASTDTQYF. CDR3 bases: TGTGCCATCAGTGACCCGGGAGCTAGCACAGATACGCAGTATTTT.

This chain connects TRBV7-3 to TRBJ2-1; D possibly corresponds to TRBD2 (7 bases). The V and J ends lost 0 bases and 3 bases respectively, with 9 bases between them. The CDR3 length is 15 residues. Germline V gene sequence: CDR1 SGHTA, CDR2 FQGTGA. For the CDR3, the DNA is TGTGCCAGCAGCTTAACAGGGGGGGGCTACAATGAGCAGTTCTTC. It specifies CASSLTGGGYNEQFF. Full variable domain (missing parts from reference TRBV7-3 and TRBJ2-1): GAGVSQTPSNKVTEKGKYVELRCDPISGHTALYWYRQSLGQGPEFLIYFQGTGAADDSGLPNDRFFAVRPEGSVSTLKIQRTERGDSAVYLCASSLTGGGYNEQFFGPGTRLTVL.

CDR3 protein: CASTVPPGDFMYEQYF. CDR3 nucleotides: TGTGCCAGCACCGTACCACCAGGGGACTTTATGTACGAGCAGTACTTC. V is TRBV7-9 and J is TRBJ2-7; D possibly matches TRBD1 or TRBD2 (6 bases each). The CDR3 has 16 residues. Trimming shortened V by 7 bases and J by 4 bases, and 23 bases separated the two germline ends. Germline assignment: CDR1 SEHNR and CDR2 FQNEAQ (reference sequence).

The V and J genes are TRBV12-3 or TRBV12-4 and TRBJ2-2, with D maybe TRBD1 (5 bases). The V end lost 3 bases, the J end lost 5 bases, and 13 bases lay between the germline ends. This CDR3 contains 15 residues. The CDR3: CASSFQGGKTGELFF. The CDR3 DNA sequence: TGTGCCAGCAGTTTTCAGGGTGGTAAGACCGGGGAGCTGTTTTTT.

This clonotype was seen a few times. This sequence joins TRBV12-3 or TRBV12-4 and TRBJ2-1; D is ambiguous. V was shortened by 8 bases and J by 0 bases, with 14 bases between the two germline ends. The CDR3 contains 15 residues. CDR3 coding DNA: TGTGCCAGCCTTGCGGAAATCAGCTCCTACAATGAGCAGTTCTTC. Residues: CASLAEISSYNEQFF.

The chain couples TRBV4-2 to TRBJ2-1, with TRBD2 identical over 12 bases. This CDR3 is 17 amino acids long. CDR1 LGHNA and CDR2 YNFKEQ come from the germline V gene. V was pared by 1 base and J by 9 bases, with 10 bases of the junction left unmatched. The CDR3 bases are TGTGCCAGCAGCCAAGTGAGTCTAGCGGGAGGGCCAGGTGAGCAGTTCTTC. The encoded protein is CASSQVSLAGGPGEQFF.

This clonotype was counted between two and nine times. The V and J genes are TRBV27 and TRBJ2-5, with D maybe TRBD2 (5 bases). The end of the DNA is better explained by TRBJ2-7, so the J call may be wrong. Per the germline V gene, CDR1 is MNHEY and CDR2 is SMNVEV (reference sequence). The CDR3 is 14 amino acids. Written as DNA, the CDR3 is TGTGCCAGCAGCAGACTAAGCGGTCCCTACGAGCAGTACTTC. Protein product: CASSRLSGPYEQYF.

V usage is TRBV5-1 and J usage is TRBJ1-6; D uncertain. Per the germline V gene, CDR1 is SGHRS and CDR2 is YFSETQ. CDR3 length equals 17 residues. V was shortened by 2 bases and J by 0 bases, with 12 bases between the two germline ends. The CDR3 sequence: CASSFGAASSYNSPLHF. For the CDR3, the DNA is TGCGCCAGCAGCTTCGGCGCCGCCAGCTCCTATAATTCACCCCTCCACTTT.

The chain uses TRBV28 and TRBJ2-7, with D perhaps TRBD1 or TRBD2 (5 bases each). CDR1 and CDR2 from the germline V gene are MDHEN and SYDVKM. The CDR3 length is 13 residues. With 7 bases removed from V and 2 bases from J, the gap between germline ends came to 12 bases. CDR3 coding DNA: TGTGCCAGCACGGGGCAGTCGGCCTACGAGCAGTACTTC. Amino acid sequence: CASTGQSAYEQYF.

This clonotype appeared many times. The rearrangement links TRBV20-1 to TRBJ2-3; 10 bases agree with TRBD2. The ends lost 7 bases at V and 0 bases at J; junction bases unmatched: 4. CDR1 and CDR2 from the germline V gene are DFQATT and SNEGSKA (reference sequence). The CDR3 is made up of 14 amino acids. The CDR3 bases are TGCAGTGTACCGGGACTAGCGAGCACAGATACGCAGTATTTT. Its translation is CSVPGLASTDTQYF.

This chain uses TRBV12-3 or TRBV12-4 with TRBJ1-6; TRBD1 matches 7 bases. The CDR3 is made up of 14 amino acids. Trimming took 6 bases from V and 9 from J; bases not matched to a gene: 8. The CDR3 sequence: CASSMEGGRSPLHF. Here the CDR3 DNA reads TGTGCCAGCAGCATGGAAGGGGGCCGTTCACCCCTCCACTTT.

The chain couples TRBV5-1 to TRBJ2-1, with D possibly TRBD2 on 6 matching bases. The CDR3 contains 14 residues. Germline V gives CDR1 SGHRS, CDR2 YFSETQ. Trimming removed 3 bases at V and 7 bases at J, with 14 bases between. CDR3 sequence: CASSWSRRENEQFF. CDR3 DNA: TGCGCCAGCAGCTGGTCCCGTCGGGAGAATGAGCAGTTCTTC.

The chain joins TRBV5-1 to TRBJ1-1; TRBD1 might be the D (6 bases). Germline V CDR1 and CDR2: SGHRS, YFSETQ. CDR3 length: 14 residues. Trimming cost V 0 bases and J 5 bases, with 11 bases left between them. The CDR3 DNA reads TGCGCCAGCAGCTTGGAGGGGGGGTGGACTGAAGCTTTCTTT. It encodes CASSLEGGWTEAFF.

CDR3: CASSVGGTSYNEQFF. The CDR3 bases are TGTGCCAGCAGCGTAGGCGGGACCTCCTACAATGAGCAGTTCTTC. V is TRBV9 and J is TRBJ2-1; a possible D gene is TRBD2 (6 bases). CDR1 SGDLS and CDR2 YYNGEE come from the germline V gene. This CDR3 is 15 amino acids long. Trimming shortened V by 0 bases and J by 0 bases, and 7 bases separated the two germline ends. The full variable domain, with the rest looked up from reference TRBV9 and TRBJ2-1, is DSGVTQTPKHLITATGQRVTLRCSPRSGDLSVYWYQQSLDQGLQFLIQYYNGEERAKGNILERFSAQQFPDLHSELNLSSLELGDSALYFCASSVGGTSYNEQFFGPGTRLTVL.

The V call is TRBV7-2, the J call TRBJ2-5; D uncertain. Trimming left V 4 bases short and J 5 bases short, with 11 bases between. Germline V gene sequence: CDR1 SGHTA, CDR2 FQGNSA. CDR3 length: 13 residues. This CDR3 reads CASSSFRGETQYF. The CDR3 DNA sequence: TGTGCCAGCAGCTCATTCCGTGGGGAGACCCAGTACTTC.